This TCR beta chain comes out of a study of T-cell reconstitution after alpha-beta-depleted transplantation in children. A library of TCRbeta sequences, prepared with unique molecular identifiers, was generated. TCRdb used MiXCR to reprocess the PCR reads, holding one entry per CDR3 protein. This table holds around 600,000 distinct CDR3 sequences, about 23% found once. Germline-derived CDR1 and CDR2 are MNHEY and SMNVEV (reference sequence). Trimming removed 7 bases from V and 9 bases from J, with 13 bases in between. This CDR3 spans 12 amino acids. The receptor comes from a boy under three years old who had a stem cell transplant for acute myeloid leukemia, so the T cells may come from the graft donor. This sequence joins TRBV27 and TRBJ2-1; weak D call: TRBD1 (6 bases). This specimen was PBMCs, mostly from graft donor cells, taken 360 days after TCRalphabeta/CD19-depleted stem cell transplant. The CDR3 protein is CASKKQGGEQFF. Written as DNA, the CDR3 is TGTGCCAGCAAGAAACAGGGTGGTGAGCAGTTCTTC.